This TCR beta chain was documented in a study of CD8 T cells in ankylosing spondylitis. Study-wide results and limits: The authors reported significant enrichment of disease-linked clones in matched ankylosing spondylitis synovial fluid.

This clonotype was picked up many times. No antigen is known for it. From the 5' RACE reads, TCRdb called clonotypes with MiXCR, one entry per CDR3 protein. This sample has tens of thousands of distinct CDR3 sequences, with 6.2% found just once. The germline gives CDR1 SQVTM, CDR2 ANQGSEA. The CDR3 contains 15 residues. The ends were cut back, 3 bases at V and 4 bases at J, with 17 bases in the middle. The sequence came from a male donor with ankylosing spondylitis. The sequenced material came from synovial fluid, either unsorted or a sorted T cell fraction (not recorded which). The chain joins TRBV29-1 to TRBJ2-3; D tentatively reads TRBD1 or TRBD2 (6 bases each). CDR3 sequence reads: CSVDRGQGNPDTQYF. For the CDR3, the DNA is TGCAGCGTTGACCGGGGGCAGGGGAATCCAGATACGCAGTATTTT.